This TCR beta chain was recorded in a study of T cell repertoires in cytomegalovirus infection. Study overall: HLA-C-restricted CMV epitopes, recently identified, and well-studied HLA-B-restricted ones were used by the study.

A remark on this clonotype: Its antigen is not identified.

TCRdb reprocessed the reads with MiXCR, giving one entry per CDR3 protein. The sample consists of around 900,000 distinct CDR3 sequences, approximately 31% of them appearing once. Findings of the study overall: The study found HLA-C-restricted CMV-specific TCR beta clonotypes dominating the ex vivo response. Identification of carriers of CMV plus the relevant HLA was performed using cumulative public TCR beta family frequency.

The CDR3 is made up of 18 amino acids. V shed 3 bases, J shed 5 bases, and the junction held 13 bases outside the gene matches. CDR1 is MGHRA, CDR2 YSYEKL, per germline. Sequencing was performed on cultured CD8+ T cells from PBMCs, taken from culture after CMV antigen stimulation. The chain recombines TRBV4-1 with TRBJ1-5, with 10 bases fitting TRBD1. This receptor was taken from a human donor in good health (CMV status not recorded). Some clones in this sample may be carry-over from other donors' samples. CDR3 coding DNA: TGCGCCAGCAGCCACGGAAACACCCGGGACAGGGGTGATCAGCCCCAGCATTTT. Its protein product is CASSHGNTRDRGDQPQHF.